The entry below describes one T cell receptor beta chain. This CDR3 is built from 13 residues. V trimming: 3 bases; J trimming: 7 bases; junction bases outside the gene matches: 0. Looked up from germline, CDR1 is MDHEN and CDR2 is SYDVKM. As processed by the authors: Amplification of reference gene primers provided the estimated nucleated cell counts. Some clones are missing from TCRdb's copy, which holds only in-frame ones; the method was immunoSEQ multiplex PCR. V, J and clone size derive from that table, while D and trimming were established from the DNA sequence. The profile shows about 150,000 clones, about 80% of them singletons. The data were obtained in a study of blood T cell repertoires in COVID-19. Overall study: Researchers got acute and convalescent COVID-19 samples from the United States, Italy and Spain.

Sample: peripheral blood. The TCR originated in a human donor in a cohort sampled during active COVID-19. This chain joins TRBV28 and TRBJ1-6, with 7 bases lining up with TRBD1. CDR3 DNA: TGTGCCAGCAGTTTGGACAGGAATTCACCCCTCCACTTT. Translation: CASSLDRNSPLHF.